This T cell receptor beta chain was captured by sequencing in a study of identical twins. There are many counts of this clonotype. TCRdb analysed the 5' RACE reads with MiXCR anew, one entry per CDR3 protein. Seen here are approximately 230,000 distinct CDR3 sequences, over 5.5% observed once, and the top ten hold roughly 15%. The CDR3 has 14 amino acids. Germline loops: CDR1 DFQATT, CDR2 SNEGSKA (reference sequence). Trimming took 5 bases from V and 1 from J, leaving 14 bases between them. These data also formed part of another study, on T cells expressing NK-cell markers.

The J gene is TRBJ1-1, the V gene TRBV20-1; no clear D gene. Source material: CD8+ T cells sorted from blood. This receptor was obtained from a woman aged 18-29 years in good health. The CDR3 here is CSAGREGRNTEAFF. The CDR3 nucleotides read TGCAGTGCTGGACGTGAGGGCAGGAACACTGAAGCTTTCTTT.